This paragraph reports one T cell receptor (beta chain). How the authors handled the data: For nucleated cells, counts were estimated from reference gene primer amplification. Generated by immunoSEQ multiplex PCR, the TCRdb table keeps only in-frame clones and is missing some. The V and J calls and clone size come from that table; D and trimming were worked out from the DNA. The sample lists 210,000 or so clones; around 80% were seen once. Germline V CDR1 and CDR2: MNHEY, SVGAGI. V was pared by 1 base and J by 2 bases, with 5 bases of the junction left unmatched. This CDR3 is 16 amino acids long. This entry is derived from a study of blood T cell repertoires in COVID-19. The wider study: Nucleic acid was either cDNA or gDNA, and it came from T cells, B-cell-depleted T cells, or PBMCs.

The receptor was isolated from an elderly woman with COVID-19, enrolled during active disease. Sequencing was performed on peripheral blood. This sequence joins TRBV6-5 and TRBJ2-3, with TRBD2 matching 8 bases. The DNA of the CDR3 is TGTGCCAGCAGTTACTTGTCGGGGGGGCACACAGATACGCAGTATTTT. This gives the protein CASSYLSGGHTDTQYF.